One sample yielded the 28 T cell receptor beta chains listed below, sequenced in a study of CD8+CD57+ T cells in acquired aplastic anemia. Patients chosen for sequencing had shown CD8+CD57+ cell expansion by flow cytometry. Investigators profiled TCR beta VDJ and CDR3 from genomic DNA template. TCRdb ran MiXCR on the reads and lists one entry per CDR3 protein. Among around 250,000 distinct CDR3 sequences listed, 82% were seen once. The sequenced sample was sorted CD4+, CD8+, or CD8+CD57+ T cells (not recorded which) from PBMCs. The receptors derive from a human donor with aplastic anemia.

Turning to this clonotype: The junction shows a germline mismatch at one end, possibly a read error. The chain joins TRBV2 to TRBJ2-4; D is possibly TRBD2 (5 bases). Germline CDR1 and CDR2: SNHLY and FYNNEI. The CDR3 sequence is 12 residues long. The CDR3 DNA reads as TGTGCCAGCGGAGGAGCTGCGAACATGCAGGACTTC. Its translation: CASGGAANMQDF.

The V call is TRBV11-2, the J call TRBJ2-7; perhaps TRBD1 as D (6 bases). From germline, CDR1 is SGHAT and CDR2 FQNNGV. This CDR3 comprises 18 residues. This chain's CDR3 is CASSVEAYRTALSYEQYV. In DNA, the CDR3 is TGTGCCAGCAGCGTAGAGGCCTATCGGACAGCCCTTTCCTACGAGCAGTACGTC.

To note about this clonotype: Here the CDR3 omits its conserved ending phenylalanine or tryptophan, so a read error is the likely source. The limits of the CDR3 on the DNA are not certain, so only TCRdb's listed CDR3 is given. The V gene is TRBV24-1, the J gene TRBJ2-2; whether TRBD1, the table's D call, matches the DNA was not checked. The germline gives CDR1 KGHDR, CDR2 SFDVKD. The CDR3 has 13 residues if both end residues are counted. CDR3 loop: CATGAGDTGERLS.

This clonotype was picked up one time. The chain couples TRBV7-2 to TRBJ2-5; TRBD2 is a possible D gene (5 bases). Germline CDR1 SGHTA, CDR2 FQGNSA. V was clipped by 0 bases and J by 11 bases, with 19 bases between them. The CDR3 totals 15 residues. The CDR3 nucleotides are TGTGCCAGCAGCTTAGCCCACACGGGAAAAACGGCTCAGTACTTC. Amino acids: CASSLAHTGKTAQYF.

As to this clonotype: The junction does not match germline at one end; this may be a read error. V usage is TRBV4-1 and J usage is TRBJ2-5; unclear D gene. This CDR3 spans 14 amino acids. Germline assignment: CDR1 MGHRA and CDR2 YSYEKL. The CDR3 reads CASSPDNVGETQYF. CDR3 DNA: TGCGCTAGCAGCCCCGACAATGTGGGAGAGACCCAGTACTTC.

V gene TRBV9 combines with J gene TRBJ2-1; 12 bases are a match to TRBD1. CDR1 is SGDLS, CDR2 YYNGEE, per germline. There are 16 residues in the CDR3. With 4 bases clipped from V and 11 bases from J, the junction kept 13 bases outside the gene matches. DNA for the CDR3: TGTGCCAGCAGCCCGGGGACAGGGGGCTATGAGTACAAGCAGTTCTTC. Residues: CASSPGTGGYEYKQFF.

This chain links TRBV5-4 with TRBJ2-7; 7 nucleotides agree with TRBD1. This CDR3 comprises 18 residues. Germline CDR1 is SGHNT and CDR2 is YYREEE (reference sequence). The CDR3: CASSHTGNGTALSYEQYV. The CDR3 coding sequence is TGCGCCAGCAGCCATACAGGAAACGGGACAGCCCTTTCCTACGAGCAGTACGTC.

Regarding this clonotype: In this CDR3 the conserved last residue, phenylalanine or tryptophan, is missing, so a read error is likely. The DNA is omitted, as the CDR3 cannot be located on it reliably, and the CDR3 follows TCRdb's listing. CDR3 region: CASSRGANAVEH. The chain uses TRBV7-3 and TRBJ2-3; the D call in the table, TRBD2, was not verified against the DNA. From germline, CDR1 is SGHTA and CDR2 FQGTGA. The CDR3 region is 12 residues in length, termini included.

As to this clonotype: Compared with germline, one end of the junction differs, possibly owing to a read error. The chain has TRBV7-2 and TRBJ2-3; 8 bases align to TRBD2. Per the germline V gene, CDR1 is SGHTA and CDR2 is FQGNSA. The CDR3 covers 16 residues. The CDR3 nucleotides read TGTGCCAGCAGCCTCTTAGCGGGGCCACACACAAATACGCAGTATTTT. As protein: CASSLLAGPHTNTQYF.

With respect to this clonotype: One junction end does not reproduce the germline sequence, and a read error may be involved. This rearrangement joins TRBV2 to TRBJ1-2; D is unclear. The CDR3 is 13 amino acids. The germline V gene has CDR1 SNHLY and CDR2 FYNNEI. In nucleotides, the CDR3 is TGTGCCAGCGGCCAAGGGCTTGCAGGTACGCAGAACTTT. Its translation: CASGQGLAGTQNF.

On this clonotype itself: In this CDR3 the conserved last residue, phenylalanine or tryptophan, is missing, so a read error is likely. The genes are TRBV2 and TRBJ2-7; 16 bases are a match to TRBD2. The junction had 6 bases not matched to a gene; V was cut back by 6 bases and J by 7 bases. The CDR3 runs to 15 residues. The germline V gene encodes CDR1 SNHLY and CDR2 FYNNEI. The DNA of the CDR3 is TGTGCCAGCAGCGTCGGGACTAGCGGGAGGGAGGAGCAGTACCTA. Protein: CASSVGTSGREEQYL.

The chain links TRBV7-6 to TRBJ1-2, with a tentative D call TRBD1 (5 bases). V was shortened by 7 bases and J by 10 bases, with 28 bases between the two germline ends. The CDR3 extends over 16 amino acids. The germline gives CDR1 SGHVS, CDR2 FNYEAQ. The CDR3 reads CASTLGRDPSGSNYTF. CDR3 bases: TGTGCCAGCACCCTAGGGAGGGACCCCTCTGGGTCCAACTACACCTTC.

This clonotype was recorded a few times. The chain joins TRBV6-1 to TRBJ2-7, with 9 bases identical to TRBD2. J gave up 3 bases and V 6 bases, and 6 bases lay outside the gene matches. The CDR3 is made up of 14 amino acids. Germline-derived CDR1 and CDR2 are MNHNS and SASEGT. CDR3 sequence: CASRLAGEDYEQYF. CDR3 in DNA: TGTGCCAGCAGGTTAGCGGGGGAGGACTACGAGCAGTACTTC.

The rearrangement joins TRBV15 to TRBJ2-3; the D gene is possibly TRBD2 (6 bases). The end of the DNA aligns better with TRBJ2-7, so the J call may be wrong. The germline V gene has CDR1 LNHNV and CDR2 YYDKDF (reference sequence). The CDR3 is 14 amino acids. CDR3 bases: TGTGCCACCAGCGTAGGGGAGGACACAGATACGCAGTACTTC. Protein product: CATSVGEDTDTQYF.

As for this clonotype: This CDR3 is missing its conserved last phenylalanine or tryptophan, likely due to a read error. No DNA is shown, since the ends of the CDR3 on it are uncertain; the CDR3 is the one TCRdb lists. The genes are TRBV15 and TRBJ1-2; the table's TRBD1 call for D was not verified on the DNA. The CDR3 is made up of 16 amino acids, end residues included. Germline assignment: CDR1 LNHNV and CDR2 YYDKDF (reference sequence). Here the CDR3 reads CATSSGNEQETHDFTL.

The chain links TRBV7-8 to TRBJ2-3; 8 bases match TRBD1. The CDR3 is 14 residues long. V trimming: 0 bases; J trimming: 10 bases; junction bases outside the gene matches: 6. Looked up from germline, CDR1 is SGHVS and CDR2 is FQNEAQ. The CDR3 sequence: CASSLAAGTGAQYF. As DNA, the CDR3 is TGTGCCAGCAGCTTAGCGGCCGGGACAGGTGCGCAGTATTTT.

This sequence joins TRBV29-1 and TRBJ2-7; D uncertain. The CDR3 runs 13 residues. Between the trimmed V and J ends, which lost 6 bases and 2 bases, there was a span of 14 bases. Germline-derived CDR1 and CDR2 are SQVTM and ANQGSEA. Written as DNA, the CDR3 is TGCAGCGTCGGCGACGGAGCCCCCTACGAGCAGTACTTC. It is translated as CSVGDGAPYEQYF.

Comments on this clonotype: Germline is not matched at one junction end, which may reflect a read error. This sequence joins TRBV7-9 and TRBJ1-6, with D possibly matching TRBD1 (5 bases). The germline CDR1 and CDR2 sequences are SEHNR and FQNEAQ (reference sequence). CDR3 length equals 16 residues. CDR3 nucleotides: TGCGCCAGCAGCCAAGGGACCCGCCCGGCCAACACACCCCTCCACTTT. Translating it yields CASSQGTRPANTPLHF.

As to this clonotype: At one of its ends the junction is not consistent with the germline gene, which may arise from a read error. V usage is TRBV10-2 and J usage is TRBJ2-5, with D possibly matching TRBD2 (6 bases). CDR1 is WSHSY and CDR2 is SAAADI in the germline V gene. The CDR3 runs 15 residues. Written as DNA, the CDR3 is TGTGCCAGCAGTGTGGCTAGCGAGATGAACACTGAAGCGTTCTTC. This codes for CASSVASEMNTEAFF.

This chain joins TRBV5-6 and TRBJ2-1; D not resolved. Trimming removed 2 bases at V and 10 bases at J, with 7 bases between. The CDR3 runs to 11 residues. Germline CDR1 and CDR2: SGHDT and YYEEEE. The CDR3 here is CASSFHPEQFF. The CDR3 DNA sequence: TGTGCCAGCAGCTTTCATCCAGAGCAGTTCTTC.

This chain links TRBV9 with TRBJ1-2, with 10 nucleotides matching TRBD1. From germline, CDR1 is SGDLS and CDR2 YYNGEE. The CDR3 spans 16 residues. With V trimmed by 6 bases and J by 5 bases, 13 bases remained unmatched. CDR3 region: CASTSRDRGLVYGYTF. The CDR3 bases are TGTGCCAGCACCTCACGGGACAGGGGCTTGGTGTATGGCTACACCTTC.

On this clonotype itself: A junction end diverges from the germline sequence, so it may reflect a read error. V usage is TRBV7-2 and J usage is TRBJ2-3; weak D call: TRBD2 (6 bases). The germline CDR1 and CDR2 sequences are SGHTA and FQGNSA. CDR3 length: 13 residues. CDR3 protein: CASSEAGAPDTQF. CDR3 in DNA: TGTGCCAGCAGCGAAGCGGGCGCACCCGATACGCAGTTT.

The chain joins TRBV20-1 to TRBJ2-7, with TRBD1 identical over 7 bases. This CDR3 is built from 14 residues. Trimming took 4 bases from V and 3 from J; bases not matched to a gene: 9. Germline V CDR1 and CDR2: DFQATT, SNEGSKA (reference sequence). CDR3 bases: TGCAGTGCTACAACCAGACAGGGTTTCTACGAGCAGTACTTC. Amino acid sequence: CSATTRQGFYEQYF.

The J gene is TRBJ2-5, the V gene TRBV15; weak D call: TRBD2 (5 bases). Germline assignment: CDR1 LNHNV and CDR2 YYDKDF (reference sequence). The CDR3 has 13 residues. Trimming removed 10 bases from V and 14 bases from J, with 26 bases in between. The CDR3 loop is CASRGETKEPRYF. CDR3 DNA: TGTGCCAGCAGAGGCGAGACTAAGGAGCCCCGATACTTC. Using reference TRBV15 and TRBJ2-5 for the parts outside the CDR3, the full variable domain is DAMVIQNPRYQVTQFGKPVTLSCSQTLNHNVMYWYQQKSSQAPKLLFHYYDKDFNNEADTPDNFQSRRPNTSFCFLDIRSPGLGDTAMYLCASRGETKEPRYFGPGTRLLVL.

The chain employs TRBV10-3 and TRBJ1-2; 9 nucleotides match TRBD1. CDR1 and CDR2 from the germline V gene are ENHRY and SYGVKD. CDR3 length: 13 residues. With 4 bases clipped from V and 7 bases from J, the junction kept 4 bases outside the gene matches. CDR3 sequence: CAISAGTGIGYTF. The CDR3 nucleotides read TGTGCCATCAGTGCCGGGACAGGGATTGGCTACACCTTC.

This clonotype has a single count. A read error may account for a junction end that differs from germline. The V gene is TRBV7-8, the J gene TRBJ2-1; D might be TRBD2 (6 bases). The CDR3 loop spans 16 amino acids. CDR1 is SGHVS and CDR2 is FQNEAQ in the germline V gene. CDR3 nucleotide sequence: TGTGCCAGCAGCTTAGCAGGAGGTGGCGGGACGCATGAGCAGTCCTTC. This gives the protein CASSLAGGGGTHEQSF.

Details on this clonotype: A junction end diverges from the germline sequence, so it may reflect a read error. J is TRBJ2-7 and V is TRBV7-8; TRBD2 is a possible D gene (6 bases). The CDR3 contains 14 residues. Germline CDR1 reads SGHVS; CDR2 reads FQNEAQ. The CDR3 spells CASKLTGEDDTQYF. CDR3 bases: TGTGCCAGCAAGTTAACGGGGGAGGACGATACGCAGTATTTC.

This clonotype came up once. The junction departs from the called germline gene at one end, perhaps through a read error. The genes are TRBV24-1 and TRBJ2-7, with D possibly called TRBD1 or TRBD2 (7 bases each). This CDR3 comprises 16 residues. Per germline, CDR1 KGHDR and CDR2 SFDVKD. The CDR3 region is CASSSRGAGGTYEQYF. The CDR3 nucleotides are TGTGCCAGCAGTTCCCGGGGGGCAGGGGGGACCTACGAGCAGTACTTC.